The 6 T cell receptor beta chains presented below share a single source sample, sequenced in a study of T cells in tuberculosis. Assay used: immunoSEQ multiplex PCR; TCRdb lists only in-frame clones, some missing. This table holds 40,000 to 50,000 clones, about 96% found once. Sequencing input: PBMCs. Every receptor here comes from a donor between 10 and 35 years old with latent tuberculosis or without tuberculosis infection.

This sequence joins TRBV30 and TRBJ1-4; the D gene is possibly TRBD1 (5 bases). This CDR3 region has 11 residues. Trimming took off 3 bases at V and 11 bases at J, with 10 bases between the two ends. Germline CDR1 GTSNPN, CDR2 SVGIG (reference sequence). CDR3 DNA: TGTGCCTGGAGATACGGGACTAAACTGTTTTTT. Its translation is CAWRYGTKLFF.

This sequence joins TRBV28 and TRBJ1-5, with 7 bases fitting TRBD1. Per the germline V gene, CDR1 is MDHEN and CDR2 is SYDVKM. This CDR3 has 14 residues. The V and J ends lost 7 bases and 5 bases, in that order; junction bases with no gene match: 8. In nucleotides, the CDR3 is TGTGCCAGCATTTACGGCAGGGGGGATCAGCCCCAGCATTTT. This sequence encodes CASIYGRGDQPQHF. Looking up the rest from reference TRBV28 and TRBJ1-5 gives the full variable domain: DVKVTQSSRYLVKRTGEKVFLECVQDMDHENMFWYRQDPGLGLRLIYFSYDVKMKEKGDIPEGYSVSREKKERFSLILESASTNQTSMYLCASIYGRGDQPQHFGDGTRLSIL.

CDR3 region: CASSQRQGVNGNTIYF. The CDR3 bases are TGTGCCAGCAGCCAAAGACAGGGGGTGAATGGAAACACCATATATTTT. The chain has TRBV7-2 and TRBJ1-3, with 9 bases lining up with TRBD1. Germline lookup yields CDR1 SGHTA and CDR2 FQGNSA. The J segment lost 3 bases and the V segment lost 5 bases, leaving 8 bases of the junction unmatched. The CDR3 runs to 16 residues.

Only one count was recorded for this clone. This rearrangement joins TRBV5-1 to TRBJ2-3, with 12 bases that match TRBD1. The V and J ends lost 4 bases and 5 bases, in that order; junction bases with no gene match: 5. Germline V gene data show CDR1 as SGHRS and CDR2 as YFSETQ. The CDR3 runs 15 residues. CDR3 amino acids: CASSAGTGGVDTQYF. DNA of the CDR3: TGCGCCAGCAGCGCGGGGACAGGGGGCGTAGATACGCAGTATTTT.

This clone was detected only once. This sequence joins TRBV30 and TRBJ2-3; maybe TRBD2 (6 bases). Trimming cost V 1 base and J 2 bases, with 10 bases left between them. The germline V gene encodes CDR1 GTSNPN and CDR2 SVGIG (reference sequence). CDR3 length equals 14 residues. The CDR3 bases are TGTGCCTGGAGTGGGGGGGATATCACAGATACGCAGTATTTT. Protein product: CAWSGGDITDTQYF.

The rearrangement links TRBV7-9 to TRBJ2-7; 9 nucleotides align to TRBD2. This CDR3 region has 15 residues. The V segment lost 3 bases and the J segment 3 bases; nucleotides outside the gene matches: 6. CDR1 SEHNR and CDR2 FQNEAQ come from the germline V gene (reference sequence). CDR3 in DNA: TGTGCCAGCAGCTTGGGCGGGGGGGCGGACTACGAGCAGTACTTC. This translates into CASSLGGGADYEQYF.